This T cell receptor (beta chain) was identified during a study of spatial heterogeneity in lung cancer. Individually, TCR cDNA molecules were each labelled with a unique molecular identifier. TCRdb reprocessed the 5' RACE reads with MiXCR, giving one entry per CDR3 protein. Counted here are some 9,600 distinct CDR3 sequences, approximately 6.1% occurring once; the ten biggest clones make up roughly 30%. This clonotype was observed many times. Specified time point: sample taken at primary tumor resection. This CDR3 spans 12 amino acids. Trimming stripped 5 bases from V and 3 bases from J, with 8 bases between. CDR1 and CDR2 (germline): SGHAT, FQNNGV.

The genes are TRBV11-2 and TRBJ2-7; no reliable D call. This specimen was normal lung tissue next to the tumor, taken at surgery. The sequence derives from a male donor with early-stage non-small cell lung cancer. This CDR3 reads CASSLTIYEQYF. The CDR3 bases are TGTGCCAGCAGCCTCACTATCTACGAGCAGTACTTC.